Below, 5 T cell receptor beta chains from the same sample are listed, as sequenced in a study of blood T cell repertoires in COVID-19. Sequencing used immunoSEQ multiplex PCR; TCRdb keeps in-frame clones, though not all of them. The sample lists 100,000 or so clones; 80% to 95% were seen once. The specimen sequenced was peripheral blood. These receptors were collected from a man aged 70-80 years with acute or convalescent COVID-19.

The chain links TRBV5-6 to TRBJ2-2; TRBD1 agrees at 9 bases. This CDR3 has 17 amino acids. J was trimmed by 3 bases and V by 0 bases; bases with no gene match: 6. Germline V gives CDR1 SGHDT, CDR2 YYEEEE. The chain's CDR3 is CASSLGTGASYTGELFF. The CDR3 nucleotides read TGTGCCAGCAGCTTGGGGACAGGGGCCTCTTACACCGGGGAGCTGTTTTTT. Variable domain in full (rest from reference TRBV5-6 and TRBJ2-2): DAGVTQSPTHLIKTRGQQVTLRCSPKSGHDTVSWYQQALGQGPQFIFQYYEEEERQRGNFPDRFSGHQFPNYSSELNVNALLLGDSALYLCASSLGTGASYTGELFFGEGSRLTVL.

The chain joins TRBV5-8 to TRBJ2-3; 15 positions match TRBD2. This CDR3 has 17 amino acids. Looked up from germline, CDR1 is SGHTS and CDR2 is YDEGEE. V gave up 0 bases and J gave up 4 bases; unmatched junction bases: 3. The DNA of the CDR3 is TGTGCCAGCAGCTTGGTACGGACTAGCGGGGGGGCAGATACGCAGTATTTT. It codes for CASSLVRTSGGADTQYF.

V usage is TRBV29-1 and J usage is TRBJ1-2; D ambiguous. The germline CDR1 and CDR2 sequences are SQVTM and ANQGSEA. Trimming took off 0 bases at V and 7 bases at J, with 15 bases between the two ends. The CDR3 contains 14 residues. The CDR3 here is CSVEESPGSGGYTF. CDR3 DNA: TGCAGCGTTGAAGAGTCCCCGGGGTCGGGTGGCTACACCTTC.

The V and J genes are TRBV6-5 and TRBJ1-2; TRBD1 matches 11 bases. With V trimmed by 2 bases and J by 8 bases, 4 bases remained unmatched. Germline V gene lookup returns CDR1 MNHEY and CDR2 SVGAGI. The CDR3 loop spans 14 amino acids. The CDR3 sequence is CASSYQRTGGGYTF. The CDR3, as DNA: TGTGCCAGCAGTTACCAGAGGACAGGGGGCGGCTACACCTTC.

V usage is TRBV4-2 and J usage is TRBJ2-1; the match to TRBD2 covers 7 bases. This CDR3 spans 12 amino acids. V lost 5 bases, J lost 7 bases, and 2 bases stayed unmatched. CDR1 and CDR2 from the germline V gene are LGHNA and YNFKEQ. For the CDR3, the DNA is TGTGCCAGCAGCTCCGGGGGGAATGAGCAGTTCTTC. Translating it yields CASSSGGNEQFF.